Described below is a single T cell receptor beta chain sequence and its context. Its antigen is not identified. Other DNA sequences in the same sample also yield this CDR3. Germline lookup yields CDR1 MRHNA and CDR2 SNTAGT. Unmatched junction bases numbered 1, after V lost 6 bases and J lost 4 bases. This CDR3 is built from 15 residues. Documented treatment: AdE1-LMPpoly-expanded autologous EBV-specific T-cell therapy followed by anti-PD-1 nivolumab. Assay used: immunoSEQ multiplex PCR; TCRdb lists only in-frame clones, some missing. The data hold roughly 22,000 clones, with roughly four fifths observed a single time. The sample comes from a study of EBV T-cell therapy then PD-1 blockade in nasopharyngeal carcinoma.

This specimen consisted of CD8+ T cells from blood, obtained at day -245 from a patient whose treatment included autologous EBV-specific T cells and nivolumab. The chain is built from TRBV6-4 and TRBJ2-3; 16 bases fit TRBD2. The receptor was isolated from a middle-aged man with nasopharyngeal carcinoma. The CDR3 region has the DNA TGTGCCAGCAGCGGGACTAGCGGGGGGGCAGATACGCAGTATTTT. Protein sequence: CASSGTSGGADTQYF.